This T cell receptor beta chain was sequenced in a study of cytomegalovirus exposure and HLA in healthy donors. Findings and limits, study-wide: TCR beta V segments were, for the most part, productive about 87% or about 30% of the time in an earlier analysis. The study had only CMV serostatus as immune exposure information.

The CDR3 contains 15 residues. Germline CDR1 and CDR2: MNHEY and SVGAGI. Of note for this clone: Its antigen remains unknown.

In the PCR, 60 Vbeta and 13 Jbeta primers were used. Clones were sequenced by immunoSEQ multiplex PCR, and TCRdb holds only the in-frame ones, with some missing. In the table there are around 80,000 clones, under 80% of which are singletons. The receptor was derived from a man in his forties or fifties in good health and CMV-seronegative. Sequencing input: PBMCs. This chain joins TRBV6-5 and TRBJ2-5; tentative D call: TRBD2 (6 bases). Judging by the DNA end, TRBJ2-7 fits better; the J call may be wrong. The CDR3 sequence: CASSFSAGREYEQYF. The CDR3 DNA sequence: TGTGCCAGCAGTTTTTCAGCAGGGCGGGAATACGAGCAGTACTTC.